The 24 T cell receptor beta chains given below trace back to one sample, sequenced in a study of cytomegalovirus exposure and HLA in healthy donors. PCR amplification relied on 60 Vbeta primers (plus 13 Jbeta primers). The repertoire was sequenced with immunoSEQ multiplex PCR; TCRdb's copy has only in-frame clones and lacks some. This table holds some 85,000 clones, approximately 78% found once. The sequenced sample consisted of PBMCs. These receptors came from a middle-aged woman in good health and CMV-seropositive.

This chain joins TRBV7-3 and TRBJ2-1; 9 nucleotides line up with TRBD2. The germline V gene encodes CDR1 SGHTA and CDR2 FQGTGA. The junction had 8 bases not matched to a gene; V was cut back by 4 bases and J by 7 bases. The CDR3 totals 15 residues. The CDR3 DNA reads as TGTGCCAGCAGCTCCTTAGCGGGAGCGAGGAATGAGCAGTTCTTC. Residues: CASSSLAGARNEQFF.

This chain connects TRBV6-5 to TRBJ2-3, with 8 bases matching TRBD2. The CDR3 has 14 residues. Per the germline V gene, CDR1 is MNHEY and CDR2 is SVGAGI. J was trimmed by 5 bases and V by 9 bases; bases with no gene match: 10. CDR3 region: CARTSGGAGDTQYF. CDR3 coding DNA: TGTGCCAGAACTTCCGGGGGGGCTGGAGATACGCAGTATTTT.

This clone occurred a few times. The V call is TRBV14, the J call TRBJ2-7, with a possible D match to TRBD1 (5 bases). The germline V gene encodes CDR1 SGHDN and CDR2 FVKESK. Trimming left V 4 bases short and J 6 bases short, with 22 bases between. The CDR3 runs to 16 residues. CDR3 in DNA: TGTGCCAGCAGCCGAGGAAGCCCCACTGGTAGGGGCGAGCAGTACTTC. Translating gives CASSRGSPTGRGEQYF.

V and J are TRBV5-1 and TRBJ1-1; a possible D gene is TRBD1 (5 bases). The V gene lost 4 bases and the J gene lost 4 bases, with 11 bases spanning the gap. The CDR3 length is 13 residues. CDR1 and CDR2 from the germline V gene are SGHRS and YFSETQ. The CDR3: CASSDDSPTEAFF. The CDR3 coding sequence is TGCGCCAGCAGCGACGACAGCCCCACTGAAGCTTTCTTT. The variable domain in full, with the rest retrieved from reference TRBV5-1 and TRBJ1-1, is KAGVTQTPRYLIKTRGQQVTLSCSPISGHRSVSWYQQTPGQGLQFLFEYFSETQRNKGNFPGRFSGRQFSNSRSEMNVSTLELGDSALYLCASSDDSPTEAFFGQGTRLTVV.

As regards this clone: The junction departs from germline at one end; a sequencing error may be responsible. The genes are TRBV5-1 and TRBJ1-2; the match to TRBD1 covers 7 bases. Germline CDR1 and CDR2: SGHRS and YFSETQ. The length of the CDR3 is 15 residues. The CDR3 loop is CASSPGQEDLDGCTF. In DNA form, the CDR3 reads TGCGCCAGCAGCCCCGGACAGGAAGATCTAGATGGCTGCACCTTC.

The V and J genes are TRBV7-9 and TRBJ2-5; possible D gene TRBD2, 6 bases. TRBJ2-7 matches the DNA end more closely, so the J call is doubtful. Germline CDR1 reads SEHNR; CDR2 reads FQNEAQ (reference sequence). The CDR3 contains 13 residues. The CDR3 region has the DNA TGTGCCAGCAGCTTCGGGGGTTCCTACGAGCAGTACTTC. This sequence encodes CASSFGGSYEQYF.

This chain joins TRBV19 and TRBJ1-5; D gene uncertain. There are 12 residues in the CDR3. Germline lookup yields CDR1 LNHDA and CDR2 SQIVND (reference sequence). CDR3 protein: CASRRAGQPQHF. The DNA for the CDR3 is TGTGCAAGCCGGCGGGCAGGACAGCCCCAGCATTTT. Variable domain in full (rest from reference TRBV19 and TRBJ1-5): DGGITQSPKYLFRKEGQNVTLSCEQNLNHDAMYWYRQDPGQGLRLIYYSQIVNDFQKGDIAEGYSVSREKKESFPLTVTSAQKNPTAFYLCASRRAGQPQHFGDGTRLSIL.

This chain joins TRBV11-3 and TRBJ2-7; TRBD2 agrees at 8 bases. Germline CDR1 SGHNT, CDR2 YENEEA. There are 17 residues in the CDR3. With 5 bases clipped from V and 3 bases from J, the junction kept 15 bases outside the gene matches. The DNA of the CDR3 is TGTGCCAGCAGCCCGCTCCTAACTAGCGGCCCCGACTACGAGCAGTACTTC. Its protein is CASSPLLTSGPDYEQYF.

V is TRBV6-7 and J is TRBJ2-7, with 7 nucleotides matching TRBD1. TRBV6-7 is designated an ORF whose function remains uncertain. This CDR3 region has 20 residues. The V segment lost 9 bases and the J segment 0 bases; nucleotides outside the gene matches: 26. The CDR3 region has the DNA TGTGCCAGAACCGACTATTACAACCGGGACAGAGCTCCTAGCTCCTACGAGCAGTACTTC. Its protein product is CARTDYYNRDRAPSSYEQYF.

The chain has TRBV27 and TRBJ2-7; unclear D gene. The CDR3 consists of 9 residues. The V and J ends lost 11 bases and 4 bases respectively, with 6 bases between them. Germline loops: CDR1 MNHEY, CDR2 SMNVEV (reference sequence). The CDR3 loop is CALRYEQYF. DNA of the CDR3: TGTGCCCTCCGTTACGAGCAGTACTTC.

V usage is TRBV5-1 and J usage is TRBJ1-3; D may be TRBD1 (6 bases). In germline, CDR1 is SGHRS, CDR2 YFSETQ. Deletions cut 4 bases from V and 0 bases from J, with 14 bases between. The CDR3 is made up of 16 amino acids. Here the CDR3 reads CASSAWPTGSGNTIYF. The CDR3, as DNA: TGCGCCAGCAGCGCTTGGCCGACAGGCTCTGGAAACACCATATATTTT.

J is TRBJ1-1 and V is TRBV4-3; D ambiguous. This CDR3 region has 13 residues. In germline, CDR1 is LGHNA, CDR2 YSLEER. V dropped 5 bases and J dropped 0 bases, with 7 bases sitting between them. As DNA, the CDR3 is TGCGCCAGCAGCGGAGGGCTGAACACTGAAGCTTTCTTT. Protein product: CASSGGLNTEAFF.

The V gene is TRBV19, the J gene TRBJ2-7; D perhaps matches TRBD1 (5 bases). Germline lookup yields CDR1 LNHDA and CDR2 SQIVND (reference sequence). This CDR3 contains 14 residues. V was cut by 3 bases and J by 5 bases, with 14 bases left in between. DNA for the CDR3: TGTGCCAGTAGTATGAGGCAGGGCTTAAACGAGCAGTACTTC. This translates into CASSMRQGLNEQYF.

This chain connects TRBV19 to TRBJ1-2; TRBD1 might be the D (6 bases). CDR1 is LNHDA and CDR2 is SQIVND in the germline V gene (reference sequence). The V end was cut by 5 bases, the J end by 5 bases, with 12 bases between. This CDR3 region has 13 residues. The CDR3 DNA reads TGTGCCAGTAGTCCCCAGGACAGATATGGCTACACCTTC. Encoded protein: CASSPQDRYGYTF.

The chain joins TRBV7-3 to TRBJ2-3; TRBD2 matches at 12 bases. The V segment lost 4 bases and the J segment 3 bases; nucleotides outside the gene matches: 5. Germline CDR1 reads SGHTA; CDR2 reads FQGTGA. CDR3 length: 16 amino acids. This chain's CDR3 is CASSSPSGRVTDTQYF. DNA for the CDR3: TGTGCCAGCAGCTCCCCTAGCGGGAGGGTGACAGATACGCAGTATTTT. Combining the CDR3 with reference TRBV7-3 and TRBJ2-3 gives the whole variable domain GAGVSQTPSNKVTEKGKYVELRCDPISGHTALYWYRQSLGQGPEFLIYFQGTGAADDSGLPNDRFFAVRPEGSVSTLKIQRTERGDSAVYLCASSSPSGRVTDTQYFGPGTRLTVL.

The chain joins TRBV27 to TRBJ1-5; tentative D call: TRBD1 (5 bases). CDR3 length: 14 residues. Trimming cost V 5 bases and J 0 bases, with 8 bases left between them. Germline CDR1 is MNHEY and CDR2 is SMNVEV (reference sequence). CDR3 sequence (DNA): TGTGCCAGCAGTACTGGGGCTAGCAATCAGCCCCAGCATTTT. Translated, it gives CASSTGASNQPQHF.

The V and J genes are TRBV11-2 and TRBJ2-7; 10 bases are shared with TRBD1. This CDR3 is 14 amino acids long. Germline V gives CDR1 SGHAT, CDR2 FQNNGV. The trim removed 5 bases at V and 2 bases at J, leaving 3 bases unmatched. CDR3 in amino acids: CASSGTGEPYEQYF. The CDR3 coding sequence is TGTGCCAGCAGCGGGACAGGGGAACCCTACGAGCAGTACTTC.

This clone was seen a single time. The chain couples TRBV6-5 to TRBJ2-5; 7 nucleotides align to TRBD1. The CDR3 is 14 amino acids. With 5 bases clipped from V and 6 bases from J, the junction kept 9 bases outside the gene matches. Germline CDR1 MNHEY, CDR2 SVGAGI. The DNA for the CDR3 is TGTGCCAGCAGTCCCCTGACAGGGCCAAAGACCCAGTACTTC. It is translated as CASSPLTGPKTQYF.

The V gene is TRBV30, the J gene TRBJ1-1, with D tentatively TRBD1 (5 bases). With 4 bases removed from V and 3 bases from J, the gap between germline ends came to 12 bases. The CDR3 consists of 13 residues. CDR1 and CDR2 (germline): GTSNPN, SVGIG (reference sequence). The CDR3 is CAWTWGEYTEAFF. The CDR3 nucleotides are TGTGCCTGGACGTGGGGGGAGTACACTGAAGCTTTCTTT.

The chain joins TRBV6-1 to TRBJ2-5, with D unresolved. Judging by the DNA end, TRBJ2-7 fits better; the J call may be wrong. Germline V gene lookup returns CDR1 MNHNS and CDR2 SASEGT. The CDR3 runs 14 residues. The CDR3 DNA reads as TGTGCCTGCGGCTTGCGGCCTAGCTCCTACGAGCAGTACTTC. Protein product: CACGLRPSSYEQYF.

The J gene is TRBJ2-1, the V gene TRBV9, with TRBD2 matching over 16 bases. In germline, CDR1 is SGDLS, CDR2 YYNGEE. This CDR3 has 18 residues. V lost 4 bases, J lost 5 bases, and 9 bases stayed unmatched. The CDR3 loop is CASSLGLAGGPINNEQFF. Written as DNA, the CDR3 is TGTGCCAGCAGCTTGGGACTAGCGGGAGGGCCGATAAACAATGAGCAGTTCTTC.

This rearrangement joins TRBV9 to TRBJ2-3; TRBD1 matches at 8 bases. Germline V gene data show CDR1 as SGDLS and CDR2 as YYNGEE. V lost 3 bases, J lost 2 bases, and 5 bases stayed unmatched. The CDR3 length is 15 residues. The CDR3 region is CASSEDRVNTDTQYF. For the CDR3, the DNA is TGTGCCAGCAGCGAGGACAGGGTTAACACAGATACGCAGTATTTT.

This sequence joins TRBV18 and TRBJ2-5, with a tentative D call TRBD1 (6 bases). This CDR3 has 15 amino acids. V was cut by 6 bases and J by 7 bases, with 21 bases left in between. Germline V gene lookup returns CDR1 KGHSH and CDR2 LQKENI. The CDR3 reads CASSPQTGASGTQYF. The CDR3, as DNA: TGTGCCAGCTCGCCTCAGACAGGAGCTTCGGGGACCCAGTACTTC.

This chain uses TRBV5-1 with TRBJ2-5; 10 nucleotides line up with TRBD1. The trim removed 4 bases at V and 4 bases at J, leaving 7 bases unmatched. The germline gives CDR1 SGHRS, CDR2 YFSETQ. The CDR3 has 15 residues. CDR3 sequence reads: CASSEDRGIGETQYF. In DNA, the CDR3 is TGCGCCAGCAGCGAGGACAGGGGGATCGGAGAGACCCAGTACTTC.